This TCR beta chain stems from a study of post-analysis software for immune sequencing data. Study-wide results and caveats: Patients had higher frequencies than controls of roughly 5 TRBV segments, including TRBV5-6, TRBV5-1 and TRBV20-1.

This clonotype showed up just a few times. Its antigen is still unknown. The CDR3 runs to 16 residues. The trim removed 4 bases at V and 4 bases at J, leaving 6 bases unmatched. CDR1 SGHRS and CDR2 YFSETQ come from the germline V gene. The authors incorporated unique molecular identifiers into the TCR beta cDNA libraries. Input populations of about 0.85 to 11 million T cells gave rise to around 480,000 cDNA molecules. TCRdb reprocessed the PCR reads with MiXCR, giving one entry per CDR3 protein. The table shows 820,000 or so distinct CDR3 sequences, with about 50% occurring only once. The TCR originated in a girl aged 10-17 years with multiple sclerosis. The specimen sequenced was blood. V gene TRBV5-1 combines with J gene TRBJ2-6; TRBD1 aligns across 9 bases. This CDR3 is CASSGTGNAGANVLTF. The CDR3 DNA is TGCGCCAGCAGCGGGACAGGGAATGCAGGGGCCAACGTCCTGACTTTC.